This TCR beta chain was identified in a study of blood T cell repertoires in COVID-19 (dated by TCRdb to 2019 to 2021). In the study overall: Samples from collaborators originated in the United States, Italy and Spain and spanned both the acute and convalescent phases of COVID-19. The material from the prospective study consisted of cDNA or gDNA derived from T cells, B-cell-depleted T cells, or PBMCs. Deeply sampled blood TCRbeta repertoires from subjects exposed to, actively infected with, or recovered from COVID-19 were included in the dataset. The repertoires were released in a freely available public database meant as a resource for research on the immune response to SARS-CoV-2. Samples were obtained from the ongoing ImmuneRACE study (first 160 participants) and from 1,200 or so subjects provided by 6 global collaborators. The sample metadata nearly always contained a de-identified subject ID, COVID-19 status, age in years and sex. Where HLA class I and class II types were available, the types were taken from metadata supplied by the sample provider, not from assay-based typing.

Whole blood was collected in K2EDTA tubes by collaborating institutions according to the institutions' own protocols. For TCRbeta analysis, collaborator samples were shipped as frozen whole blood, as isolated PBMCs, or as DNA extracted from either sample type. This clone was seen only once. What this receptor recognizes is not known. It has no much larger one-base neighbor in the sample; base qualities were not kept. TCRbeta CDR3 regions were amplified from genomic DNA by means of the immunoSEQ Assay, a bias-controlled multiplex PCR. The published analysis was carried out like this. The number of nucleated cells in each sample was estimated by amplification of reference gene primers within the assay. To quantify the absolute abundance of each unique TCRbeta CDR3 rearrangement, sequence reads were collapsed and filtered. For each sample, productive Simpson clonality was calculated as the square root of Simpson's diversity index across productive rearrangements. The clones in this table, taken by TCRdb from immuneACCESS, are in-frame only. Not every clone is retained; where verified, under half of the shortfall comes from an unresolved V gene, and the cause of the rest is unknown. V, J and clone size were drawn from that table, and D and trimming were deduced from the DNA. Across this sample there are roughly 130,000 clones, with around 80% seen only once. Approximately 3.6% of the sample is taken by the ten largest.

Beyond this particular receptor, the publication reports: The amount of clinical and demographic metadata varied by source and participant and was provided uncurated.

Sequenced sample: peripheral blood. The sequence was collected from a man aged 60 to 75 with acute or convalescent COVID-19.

The bases are TGTGCCAGCAGTGATTGGGCTAGCGGGAGTGGGAATGAGCAGTTCTTC. Its translation is CASSDWASGSGNEQFF. The rearranged segments are TRBV6-2 or TRBV6-3 and TRBJ2-1, with 10 bases aligning to TRBD2. Compared with germline, V lacks 5 bases and J lacks 7 bases; bases without a gene match: 11. From the cysteine through the phenylalanine, the CDR3 covers 16 amino acids. Only CDR3 DNA remains: 48 bases, in frame from the first base. The CDR1 and CDR2 encoded by the germline V gene are MNHEY and SVGEGT.